This TCR beta chain stems from a study of blood T cell repertoires in COVID-19. CDR1 is MNHEY and CDR2 is SVGEGT in the germline V gene. The CDR3 is 14 amino acids. The ends were cut back, 2 bases at V and 12 bases at J, with 20 bases in the middle. Produced via immunoSEQ multiplex PCR; TCRdb's table is partial and in-frame only. The sample gives about 280,000 clones, approximately 90% of which show up once; approximately 4% is in the top ten. J is TRBJ2-7 and V is TRBV6-2 or TRBV6-3; maybe TRBD1 (5 bases). The source of this sequence is a woman in her thirties with acute COVID-19. Sequences were obtained from PBMCs or T cells enriched from blood (not recorded which). CDR3: CASSYGSQAPTGYF. CDR3 coding DNA: TGTGCCAGCAGTTACGGCTCGCAGGCCCCTACAGGGTACTTC.